The 29 T cell receptor beta chains below were found in one sample sequenced in a study of cytotoxic CD8 clonotypes in ibrutinib-treated CLL. Sequencing used immunoSEQ multiplex PCR; TCRdb keeps in-frame clones, though not all of them. This sample has fewer than 35,000 clones; less than 75% occur once, and the top ten carry about 4.9%. The material was PBMCs, obtained before ibrutinib treatment. Receptors were obtained from a human donor with chronic lymphocytic leukemia.

The V gene is TRBV5-6, the J gene TRBJ2-7; D is undetermined. Between the trimmed V and J ends, which lost 0 bases and 0 bases, there was a span of 10 bases. The germline CDR1 and CDR2 sequences are SGHDT and YYEEEE. CDR3 length equals 15 residues. Here the CDR3 reads CASSLVVGISYEQYF. CDR3 coding DNA: TGTGCCAGCAGCTTGGTGGTGGGGATCTCCTACGAGCAGTACTTC.

The gene calls are TRBV9 and TRBJ2-2; 8 bases fit TRBD2. Unmatched junction bases numbered 16, after V lost 0 bases and J lost 0 bases. Looked up from germline, CDR1 is SGDLS and CDR2 is YYNGEE. The CDR3 loop spans 21 amino acids. The CDR3 loop reads CASSVGPFSGGPRTNTGELFF. The DNA of the CDR3 is TGTGCCAGCAGCGTAGGGCCCTTTTCGGGAGGGCCTCGGACGAACACCGGGGAGCTGTTTTTT.

This clone appeared a single time. The rearrangement links TRBV7-6 to TRBJ1-1, with D unresolved. The CDR3 runs to 13 residues. Germline CDR1 SGHVS, CDR2 FNYEAQ. Trimming shortened V by 3 bases and J by 1 base, and 6 bases separated the two germline ends. For the CDR3, the DNA is TGTGCCAGCAGCTTCCGGGGGAACACTGAAGCTTTCTTT. It is translated as CASSFRGNTEAFF.

J is TRBJ2-7 and V is TRBV2; 7 positions match TRBD1. The CDR3 contains 12 residues. Germline values: CDR1 SNHLY, CDR2 FYNNEI. V lost 6 bases to trimming and J lost 3 bases; unmatched junction nucleotides: 2. The CDR3 sequence is CASRRQGYEQYF. The DNA for the CDR3 is TGTGCCAGCAGAAGACAGGGCTACGAGCAGTACTTC.

This sequence joins TRBV11-2 and TRBJ2-2, with a tentative D call TRBD2 (5 bases). Germline V gives CDR1 SGHAT, CDR2 FQNNGV. The CDR3 consists of 14 residues. V gave up 1 base and J gave up 5 bases, with 8 bases separating them. The CDR3 region has the DNA TGTGCCAGCAGCTTAGCTAGCAGAACCGGGGAGCTGTTTTTT. Its protein is CASSLASRTGELFF.

The chain uses TRBV10-2 and TRBJ1-1; 7 bases match TRBD1. V lost 1 base, J lost 6 bases, and 14 bases stayed unmatched. Germline CDR1 and CDR2: WSHSY and SAAADI. The CDR3 is made up of 17 amino acids. CDR3 DNA sequence: TGCGCCAGCAGTGAGTATGGCCTTCAGGGGGACCCAGCTGAAGCTTTCTTT. Amino acid sequence: CASSEYGLQGDPAEAFF.

The chain is built from TRBV10-2 and TRBJ2-1; D remains unclear. This CDR3 spans 13 amino acids. Between the trimmed V and J ends, which lost 5 bases and 0 bases, there was a span of 5 bases. Germline V gives CDR1 WSHSY, CDR2 SAAADI. CDR3 DNA: TGCGCCAGCAGTCCGTCCTCCTACAATGAGCAGTTCTTC. This sequence encodes CASSPSSYNEQFF.

This clone has only a few counts. The same CDR3 arises from other DNA sequences in this sample as well. The chain uses TRBV11-2 and TRBJ2-7, with 7 bases lining up with TRBD2. The CDR3 consists of 13 residues. The J segment lost 3 bases and the V segment lost 5 bases, leaving 4 bases of the junction unmatched. Germline CDR1 and CDR2: SGHAT and FQNNGV. For the CDR3, the DNA is TGTGCCAGCAGCCCGGGACTAAGCTACGAGCAGTACTTC. It yields the protein CASSPGLSYEQYF.

The chain is built from TRBV27 and TRBJ2-3; no clear D gene. The CDR3 runs 13 residues. V lost 3 bases and J lost 0, with 4 bases in between. CDR1 is MNHEY and CDR2 is SMNVEV in the germline V gene (reference sequence). In nucleotides, the CDR3 is TGTGCCAGCAGTTTGACTAGCACAGATACGCAGTATTTT. The encoded protein is CASSLTSTDTQYF.

This clone was counted a single time. The chain has TRBV7-2 and TRBJ2-7, with D possibly being TRBD1 (5 bases). Trimming cost V 3 bases and J 4 bases, with 13 bases left between them. The CDR3 covers 14 residues. Per the germline V gene, CDR1 is SGHTA and CDR2 is FQGNSA. The CDR3 reads CASSFDSKSYEQYF. CDR3 DNA sequence: TGTGCCAGCAGCTTCGACAGTAAATCTTACGAGCAGTACTTC.

The J gene is TRBJ1-1, the V gene TRBV6-5; unclear D gene. The CDR3 is 15 residues long. Trimming pared 2 bases from V and 1 base from J, leaving 11 bases between. Germline loops: CDR1 MNHEY, CDR2 SVGAGI. The CDR3 region has the DNA TGTGCCAGCAGTTACCTCGCGGTGCAGAACACTGAAGCTTTCTTT. This sequence encodes CASSYLAVQNTEAFF.

This chain connects TRBV2 to TRBJ2-1, with 13 bases that match TRBD2. Germline V gives CDR1 SNHLY, CDR2 FYNNEI. After removal of 6 bases from V and 6 bases from J, the junction contained 2 bases not matched to a gene. This CDR3 has 14 residues. The CDR3 region has the DNA TGTGCCAGCAGGAGACTAGCGGGAGGCAATGAGCAGTTCTTC. Translating it yields CASRRLAGGNEQFF.

V gene TRBV28 combines with J gene TRBJ1-2; D remains unclear. This CDR3 has 14 residues. Between the trimmed V and J ends, which lost 1 base and 8 bases, there was a span of 14 bases. Germline values: CDR1 MDHEN, CDR2 SYDVKM. DNA for the CDR3: TGTGCCAGCAGTTTATTCTCTAGTCCAACGGGCTACACCTTC. Translation: CASSLFSSPTGYTF.

This chain joins TRBV5-1 and TRBJ2-2, with D tentatively TRBD2 (6 bases). CDR1 and CDR2 (germline): SGHRS, YFSETQ. Trimming pared 1 base from V and 2 bases from J, leaving 9 bases between. The CDR3 has 15 residues. CDR3 sequence (DNA): TGCGCCAGCAGCTTGTGGGGACTTAACACCGGGGAGCTGTTTTTT. Protein sequence: CASSLWGLNTGELFF.

The chain combines TRBV7-9 with TRBJ2-5; D gene ambiguous. Germline CDR1 is SEHNR and CDR2 is FQNEAQ (reference sequence). V was shortened by 7 bases and J by 1 base, with 16 bases between the two germline ends. CDR3 length: 15 residues. The CDR3 region has the DNA TGTGCCAGCACCCCTTCTGGGGTTCTCCAAGAGACCCAGTACTTC. This gives the protein CASTPSGVLQETQYF.

The chain employs TRBV4-1 and TRBJ1-3, with a weak D call TRBD1 (5 bases). The CDR3 sequence is 18 residues long. The ends were cut back, 4 bases at V and 3 bases at J, with 22 bases in the middle. Looked up from germline, CDR1 is MGHRA and CDR2 is YSYEKL. CDR3 sequence reads: CASSPLTPGLANGNTIYF. The CDR3 region has the DNA TGCGCCAGCAGCCCCCTTACGCCGGGACTGGCAAATGGAAACACCATATATTTT.

This clone was detected only a few times. The genes are TRBV15 and TRBJ1-4; perhaps TRBD1 as D (6 bases). The CDR3 length is 14 residues. V lost 3 bases and J lost 5, with 10 bases in between. CDR1 and CDR2 (germline): LNHNV, YYDKDF (reference sequence). The CDR3 spells CATSRTGWNEKLFF. The CDR3 region has the DNA TGTGCCACCAGCAGGACAGGTTGGAATGAAAAACTGTTTTTT.

The V call is TRBV5-1, the J call TRBJ2-7; possible D gene TRBD2, 5 bases. The V end lost 0 bases, the J end lost 4 bases, and 14 bases lay between the germline ends. CDR1 and CDR2 (germline): SGHRS, YFSETQ. The CDR3 has 15 amino acids. In DNA form, the CDR3 reads TGCGCCAGCAGCTTGGGAGGGTTAAGTAGTTACGAGCAGTACTTC. Protein sequence: CASSLGGLSSYEQYF.

The V call is TRBV5-1, the J call TRBJ2-5; 9 nucleotides agree with TRBD2. The J segment lost 5 bases and the V segment lost 1 base, leaving 9 bases of the junction unmatched. Germline CDR1 SGHRS, CDR2 YFSETQ. This CDR3 contains 16 residues. CDR3 nucleotides: TGCGCCAGCAGCTTGTTTCAGCGGGGGGATTCGGAGACCCAGTACTTC. This codes for CASSLFQRGDSETQYF.

This clone was counted between two and nine times. V gene TRBV5-1 combines with J gene TRBJ2-5; D gene unclear. V lost 5 bases and J 4 bases, leaving 9 bases between the germline ends. The CDR3 extends over 12 amino acids. The germline V gene encodes CDR1 SGHRS and CDR2 YFSETQ. CDR3 sequence: CASRYSGETQYF. The CDR3 DNA reads as TGCGCCAGCAGATATTCCGGAGAGACCCAGTACTTC.

This clone has only a few counts. The chain carries TRBV10-1 and TRBJ2-1, with 7 nucleotides matching TRBD1. The CDR3 loop spans 13 amino acids. Losses at the gene ends were 5 bases for V and 2 bases for J; bases not matched to a gene: 0. From germline, CDR1 is WNHNN and CDR2 SYGVQD (reference sequence). The CDR3 region is CASSQGAYNEQFF. The CDR3 nucleotides read TGCGCCAGCAGTCAGGGGGCCTACAATGAGCAGTTCTTC.

This clone was found a few times. The chain combines TRBV19 with TRBJ1-4; the D is unclear. Germline CDR1 and CDR2: LNHDA and SQIVND (reference sequence). This CDR3 comprises 11 residues. Trimming stripped 7 bases from V and 5 bases from J, with 5 bases between. CDR3 DNA sequence: TGTGCCAGTAAGGAGAATGAAAAACTGTTTTTT. Translation: CASKENEKLFF. The full variable domain, rest sourced from reference TRBV19 and TRBJ1-4, is DGGITQSPKYLFRKEGQNVTLSCEQNLNHDAMYWYRQDPGQGLRLIYYSQIVNDFQKGDIAEGYSVSREKKESFPLTVTSAQKNPTAFYLCASKENEKLFFGSGTQLSVL.

This chain connects TRBV4-1 to TRBJ1-3, with D maybe TRBD1 (6 bases). V was pared by 0 bases and J by 2 bases, with 11 bases between. The CDR3 is made up of 16 amino acids. Looked up from germline, CDR1 is MGHRA and CDR2 is YSYEKL. The CDR3 spells CASSQDRGTTGNTIYF. CDR3 sequence (DNA): TGCGCCAGCAGCCAAGATCGAGGGACAACTGGAAACACCATATATTTT.

The chain links TRBV2 to TRBJ2-6; D remains unclear. The V end lost 7 bases, the J end lost 0 bases, and 7 bases lay between the germline ends. In germline, CDR1 is SNHLY, CDR2 FYNNEI. This CDR3 is built from 14 residues. CDR3 sequence (DNA): TGTGCCAGCAAAGCGCCCTCTGGGGCCAACGTCCTGACTTTC. As protein: CASKAPSGANVLTF.

CDR3 sequence reads: CASSLTNQPQHF. As DNA, the CDR3 is TGTGCCAGCAGCTTAACCAATCAGCCCCAGCATTTT. This chain uses TRBV7-2 with TRBJ1-5; D is unresolved. The germline V and J ends were trimmed by 2 bases and 3 bases, with 2 bases remaining between them. The CDR3 spans 12 residues. Per the germline V gene, CDR1 is SGHTA and CDR2 is FQGNSA.

V is TRBV2 and J is TRBJ2-3, with 9 bases lining up with TRBD2. Germline CDR1 SNHLY, CDR2 FYNNEI. The CDR3 consists of 16 residues. The V gene end was trimmed by 4 bases and the J gene end by 2 bases; junction bases not matched to a gene: 7. CDR3: CASSAIAGELTDTQYF. DNA of the CDR3: TGTGCCAGCAGTGCTATAGCGGGGGAGCTCACAGATACGCAGTATTTT.

The chain is built from TRBV29-1 and TRBJ2-1; 10 bases fit TRBD2. V dropped 6 bases and J dropped 7; count of bases not matched to a gene: 12. Germline V lookup: CDR1 SQVTM, CDR2 ANQGSEA. This CDR3 has 15 amino acids. Here the CDR3 DNA reads TGCAGCGTCCACCATCTAGCGGGAGTTGGTAATGAGCAGTTCTTC. This codes for CSVHHLAGVGNEQFF.

The chain combines TRBV6-6 with TRBJ2-1; D unresolved. The germline V and J ends were trimmed by 6 bases and 3 bases, with 9 bases remaining between them. The germline gives CDR1 MNHNY, CDR2 SVGAGI (reference sequence). This CDR3 has 13 residues. CDR3: CASRGFYYNEQFF. DNA for the CDR3: TGTGCCAGCAGAGGTTTTTACTACAATGAGCAGTTCTTC.

This clone was seen once. The rearrangement uses TRBV19 and TRBJ2-7, with D hard to call. The V gene's germline CDR1 is LNHDA and CDR2 SQIVND (reference sequence). The CDR3 spans 12 residues. V shed 4 bases and J shed 3 bases, with 7 bases lying between them. CDR3 region: CASSRGDYEQYF. CDR3 bases: TGTGCCAGTAGTAGGGGTGACTACGAGCAGTACTTC. Supplemented by reference TRBV19 and TRBJ2-7, the full variable domain reads DGGITQSPKYLFRKEGQNVTLSCEQNLNHDAMYWYRQDPGQGLRLIYYSQIVNDFQKGDIAEGYSVSREKKESFPLTVTSAQKNPTAFYLCASSRGDYEQYFGPGTRLTVT.